Listed here are 24 T cell receptor beta chains from one sample, sequenced in a study of molecular identifiers for immune sequencing clone quantification. TCRdb called the PCR reads again in MiXCR, with one record for every CDR3 protein. The sample consists of tens of thousands of distinct CDR3 sequences, 15% to 20% of them appearing once. The sequenced sample was naive CD8+ T cells from blood, with Jurkat cell RNA spiked in. Subset described: FACS-sorted CD8+CD4-CCR7+CD45RA+ naive T cells. Receptor source: a human donor in good health. Some libraries in this study had Jurkat cell RNA spiked in.

The table lists this clonotype with a count of one. This may stem from a read error, because a much larger clone lies one nucleotide away. The CDR3 is CASRSETAFSYEQYF. CDR3 in DNA: TGTGCCAGCCGCTCGGAGACAGCCTTCTCCTACGAGCAGTACTTC. This chain uses TRBV7-8 with TRBJ2-7; tentatively, D is TRBD1 (5 bases). Trimming stripped 8 bases from V and 0 bases from J, with 17 bases between. Germline V gene sequence: CDR1 SGHVS, CDR2 FQNEAQ. The CDR3 spans 15 residues.

This clonotype was observed at least ten times. The chain uses TRBV6-6 and TRBJ2-4; no clear D gene. The CDR3 consists of 19 residues. Germline loops: CDR1 MNHNY, CDR2 SVGAGI (reference sequence). V was shortened by 2 bases and J by 0 bases, with 20 bases between the two germline ends. CDR3 amino acids: CASSYLGWGEDLAKNIQYF. CDR3 sequence (DNA): TGTGCCAGCAGTTACCTAGGCTGGGGTGAGGACCTAGCCAAAAACATTCAGTACTTC.

Details on this clonotype: A much larger clone differs by one base, so this may be a read error. The chain employs TRBV7-8 and TRBJ1-6, with D tentatively TRBD1 (5 bases). Germline CDR1 is SGHVS and CDR2 is FQNEAQ. This CDR3 has 16 residues. CDR3 in amino acids: CASSLAGEGFNSSLHF. In DNA, the CDR3 is TGTGCCAGCAGCTTAGCGGGGGAAGGGTTTAATTCATCCCTCCACTTT.

Regarding this clonotype: This may come from a read error, since a much larger clone is one base off. The V gene is TRBV13, the J gene TRBJ2-5; 10 nucleotides line up with TRBD1. The CDR3 covers 13 residues. The germline V gene has CDR1 PRHDT and CDR2 FYEKMQ (reference sequence). V dropped 5 bases and J dropped 9; count of bases not matched to a gene: 6. CDR3 sequence reads: CASSLGTGEAQYF. The CDR3, as DNA: TGTGCCAGCAGCCTCGGGACAGGGGAGGCCCAGTACTTC.

The sample holds many counts of this clonotype. J is TRBJ2-7 and V is TRBV4-3; D not certain. V was shortened by 0 bases and J by 1 base, with 13 bases between the two germline ends. Germline V gene data show CDR1 as LGHNA and CDR2 as YSLEER. The CDR3 loop spans 16 amino acids. In DNA form, the CDR3 reads TGCGCCAGCAGCCAAGATCAAATCGCGGTTTCCTACGAGCAGTACTTC. Its translation: CASSQDQIAVSYEQYF.

Ten or more counts support this clonotype. The CDR3 region is CASSLGLLGTSGQGEQYF. In DNA, the CDR3 is TGTGCCAGCAGCTTAGGCCTACTTGGGACTAGCGGGCAGGGCGAGCAGTACTTC. This chain joins TRBV13 and TRBJ2-7; TRBD2 matches 12 bases. CDR1 and CDR2 from the germline V gene are PRHDT and FYEKMQ (reference sequence). The CDR3 spans 18 residues. V was pared by 0 bases and J by 6 bases, with 12 bases of the junction left unmatched.

The chain employs TRBV11-3 and TRBJ2-1; D is possibly TRBD2 (5 bases). Trimming took 1 base from V and 10 from J, leaving 8 bases between them. Germline CDR1 SGHNT, CDR2 YENEEA. The CDR3 has 12 amino acids. CDR3 sequence (DNA): TGTGCCAGCAGCTTAGTTTCGGGGGAGCAGTTCTTC. It encodes CASSLVSGEQFF.

At least ten counts were recorded for this clonotype. The chain recombines TRBV20-1 with TRBJ2-7; D unresolved. Germline CDR1 is DFQATT and CDR2 is SNEGSKA (reference sequence). Trimming left V 4 bases short and J 2 bases short, with 12 bases between. This CDR3 comprises 13 residues. This chain's CDR3 is CSAIEVTPYEQYF. CDR3 in DNA: TGCAGTGCTATTGAGGTTACCCCCTACGAGCAGTACTTC.

Many counts were recorded for this clonotype. This chain uses TRBV6-2 or TRBV6-3 with TRBJ2-5; D possibly corresponds to TRBD2 (6 bases). The germline V and J ends were trimmed by 1 base and 3 bases, with 15 bases remaining between them. The germline CDR1 and CDR2 sequences are MNHEY and SVGEGT. The CDR3 totals 16 residues. The CDR3 nucleotides read TGTGCCAGCAGTTACTTCCACCGGGACTTAAAAGAGACCCAGTACTTC. Translation gives CASSYFHRDLKETQYF.

This clonotype was detected many times. This chain connects TRBV7-2 to TRBJ2-7, with TRBD2 identical over 7 bases. Unmatched junction bases numbered 7, after V lost 2 bases and J lost 3 bases. CDR3 length: 15 residues. Germline values: CDR1 SGHTA, CDR2 FQGNSA. In nucleotides, the CDR3 is TGTGCCAGCAGCTTATTCGGCGGGAGCGGCTACGAGCAGTACTTC. Protein product: CASSLFGGSGYEQYF.

V is TRBV27 and J is TRBJ2-3; 7 nucleotides align to TRBD2. This CDR3 has 15 residues. V was pared by 8 bases and J by 2 bases, with 10 bases of the junction left unmatched. Germline V gives CDR1 MNHEY, CDR2 SMNVEV (reference sequence). The CDR3 DNA is TGTGCCAGCGGTCGGGGGACTATACACACAGATACGCAGTATTTT. It translates to CASGRGTIHTDTQYF.

This clonotype was counted once. This chain joins TRBV28 and TRBJ2-7, with TRBD2 matching 7 bases. V gave up 4 bases and J gave up 9 bases; unmatched junction bases: 12. The CDR3 is made up of 14 amino acids. Germline assignment: CDR1 MDHEN and CDR2 SYDVKM. CDR3 region: CASSWDRGVDVQYF. For the CDR3, the DNA is TGTGCCAGCAGTTGGGACCGGGGGGTTGACGTGCAGTACTTC.

The chain uses TRBV29-1 and TRBJ2-3; tentative D call: TRBD1 (5 bases). CDR1 is SQVTM, CDR2 ANQGSEA, per germline. V dropped 5 bases and J dropped 4 bases, with 22 bases sitting between them. The CDR3 is 16 residues long. The CDR3 loop reads CSVTVRAGILADTQYF. Written as DNA, the CDR3 is TGCAGCGTTACCGTACGGGCAGGGATCTTGGCAGATACGCAGTATTTT.

This chain links TRBV7-9 with TRBJ2-7; no clear D. V gave up 5 bases and J gave up 6 bases, with 8 bases separating them. Per germline, CDR1 SEHNR and CDR2 FQNEAQ (reference sequence). CDR3 size: 11 residues. CDR3 residues: CASSQRFEQYF. The DNA for the CDR3 is TGTGCCAGCAGCCAAAGGTTCGAGCAGTACTTC.

In its sample, this clonotype was seen many times. This chain joins TRBV4-2 and TRBJ2-4, with 9 positions matching TRBD2. CDR1 is LGHNA and CDR2 is YNFKEQ in the germline V gene. CDR3 size: 15 residues. With 1 base clipped from V and 8 bases from J, the junction kept 6 bases outside the gene matches. CDR3 in amino acids: CASSQVLSGSYIQYF. The CDR3 DNA follows: TGTGCCAGCAGCCAAGTTCTTAGCGGGAGTTACATTCAGTACTTC.

Turning to this clonotype: Mismatch with germline at one junction end may stem from a read error. The rearrangement links TRBV7-8 to TRBJ2-7; D possibly corresponds to TRBD2 (6 bases). Germline CDR1 reads SGHVS; CDR2 reads FQNEAQ. The CDR3 runs to 16 residues. The CDR3 DNA reads TGTGCCAGCAGCGTAACTGCGGGACTCCAGACCTACGTGCAGTACTTC. It specifies CASSVTAGLQTYVQYF.

The gene calls are TRBV5-4 and TRBJ1-2; tentative D call: TRBD1 (5 bases). Germline V CDR1 and CDR2: SGHNT, YYREEE (reference sequence). The CDR3 is made up of 15 amino acids. Deletions cut 5 bases from V and 1 base from J, with 15 bases between. As DNA, the CDR3 is TGTGCCAGCAGTCAAGGACGTCAGGGTAACTATGGCTACACCTTC. It encodes CASSQGRQGNYGYTF.

This clonotype was counted once. The chain recombines TRBV19 with TRBJ1-5, with D unresolved. CDR3 length: 13 amino acids. CDR1 LNHDA and CDR2 SQIVND come from the germline V gene (reference sequence). V shed 2 bases and J shed 4 bases, with 6 bases lying between them. CDR3: CASSIKGNQPQHF. In DNA form, the CDR3 reads TGTGCCAGTAGTATAAAGGGAAATCAGCCCCAGCATTTT.

This chain links TRBV5-6 with TRBJ2-7; D is ambiguous. The V end was cut by 1 base, the J end by 4 bases, with 6 bases between. From germline, CDR1 is SGHDT and CDR2 YYEEEE. The CDR3 covers 12 residues. The CDR3 sequence: CASSLRVYEQYF. In nucleotides, the CDR3 is TGTGCCAGCAGCTTGCGAGTGTACGAGCAGTACTTC. The variable domain in full, completed from reference TRBV5-6 and TRBJ2-7, reads DAGVTQSPTHLIKTRGQQVTLRCSPKSGHDTVSWYQQALGQGPQFIFQYYEEEERQRGNFPDRFSGHQFPNYSSELNVNALLLGDSALYLCASSLRVYEQYFGPGTRLTVT.

In this sample, this clonotype turned up many times. The chain joins TRBV20-1 to TRBJ2-3; TRBD2 matches at 10 bases. Germline CDR1 reads DFQATT; CDR2 reads SNEGSKA (reference sequence). V trimming: 1 base; J trimming: 1 base; junction bases outside the gene matches: 11. This CDR3 spans 18 amino acids. The CDR3 region has the DNA TGCAGTGCTAGAGCCCCCTCCCCTAGCGGGAGCGGCACAGATACGCAGTATTTT. Translated, it gives CSARAPSPSGSGTDTQYF.

The sample holds many counts of this clonotype. V gene TRBV7-2 combines with J gene TRBJ2-5, with 13 bases lining up with TRBD2. The germline V gene has CDR1 SGHTA and CDR2 FQGNSA. There are 15 residues in the CDR3. The trim removed 5 bases at V and 6 bases at J, leaving 6 bases unmatched. The CDR3 spells CASSPGLAGVQTQYF. For the CDR3, the DNA is TGTGCCAGCAGCCCCGGACTAGCGGGAGTACAGACCCAGTACTTC.

This clonotype was counted ten times or more. The chain joins TRBV20-1 to TRBJ2-1, with no clear D. Per germline, CDR1 DFQATT and CDR2 SNEGSKA (reference sequence). The CDR3 has 12 residues. The V end was cut by 8 bases, the J end by 4 bases, with 12 bases between. Here the CDR3 reads CSLPGLYNEQFF. CDR3 bases: TGCAGTCTACCGGGTTTATACAATGAGCAGTTCTTC.

Turning to this clonotype: This sequence may be a read error, since a much larger clone differs from it by one base. The rearrangement joins TRBV4-1 to TRBJ1-1; 8 positions agree with TRBD1. This CDR3 has 14 residues. Trimming removed 4 bases from V and 5 bases from J; junction bases left unmatched: 6. From germline, CDR1 is MGHRA and CDR2 YSYEKL. The DNA for the CDR3 is TGCGCCAGCAGCCCGTCAGACAGGGGAACTGAAGCTTTCTTT. Its translation: CASSPSDRGTEAFF.

As regards this clonotype: Given a much more abundant clone one base away, this may be a read error. The V and J genes are TRBV28 and TRBJ2-7, with 7 bases that match TRBD1. The germline CDR1 and CDR2 sequences are MDHEN and SYDVKM. The CDR3 has 14 residues. The CDR3 DNA reads as TGTGCCAGCGCTGACAGGGTTGGGTCCTACGAGCAGCACTTC. Amino acid sequence: CASADRVGSYEQHF.